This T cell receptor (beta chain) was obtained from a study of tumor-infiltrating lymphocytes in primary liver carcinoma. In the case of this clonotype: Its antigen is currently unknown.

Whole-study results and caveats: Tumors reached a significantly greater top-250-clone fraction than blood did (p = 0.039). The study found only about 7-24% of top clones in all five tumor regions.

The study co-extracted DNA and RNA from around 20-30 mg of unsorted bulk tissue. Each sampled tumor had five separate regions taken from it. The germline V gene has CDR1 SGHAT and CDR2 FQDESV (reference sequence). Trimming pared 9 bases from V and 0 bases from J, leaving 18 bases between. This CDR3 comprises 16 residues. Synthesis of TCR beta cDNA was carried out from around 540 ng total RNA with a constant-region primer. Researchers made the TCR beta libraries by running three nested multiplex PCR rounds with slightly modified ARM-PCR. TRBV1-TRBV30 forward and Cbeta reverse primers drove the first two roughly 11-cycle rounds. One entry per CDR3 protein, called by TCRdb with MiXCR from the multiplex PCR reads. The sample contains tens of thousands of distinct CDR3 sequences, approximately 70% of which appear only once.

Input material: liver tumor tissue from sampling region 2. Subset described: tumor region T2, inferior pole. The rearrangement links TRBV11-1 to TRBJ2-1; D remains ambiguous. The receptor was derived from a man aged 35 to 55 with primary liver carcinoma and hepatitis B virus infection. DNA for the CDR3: TGTGCCAGTGACCGGAGCGTCCTGGGCTCCTACAATGAGCAGTTCTTC. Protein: CASDRSVLGSYNEQFF.